The rows below give T cell receptor beta chains drawn from one sample of a study of shared clonotypes between healthy human individuals. The repertoire was sequenced with immunoSEQ multiplex PCR; TCRdb's copy has only in-frame clones and lacks some. The table records hundreds of thousands of clones, about 92% of them present only once. Sequencing input: naive CD8+ T cells sorted from blood. These receptors were taken from a man aged 25 to 40 in good health. Both conserved end residues are part of each CDR3. A D gene is named only where the DNA matches it firmly. Clone size is stated in some rows and not others, as once, few, many or a class when expanded.

abundance,d_gene,j_gene,v_gene,CDR3aa,CDR3nt
-,TRBD1,TRBJ1-1,TRBV27,CASSLGAGGIRNTEAFF,TGTGCCAGCAGTTTAGGGGCAGGGGGTATCAGAAACACTGAAGCTTTCTTT
-,-,TRBJ2-3,TRBV7-6,CASSWAGLTDTQYF,TGTGCCAGCAGCTGGGCAGGACTCACAGATACGCAGTATTTT
-,TRBD1,TRBJ1-4,TRBV25-1,CASSWTGAKLFF,TGTGCCAGCAGTTGGACAGGCGCAAAACTGTTTTTT
-,-,TRBJ2-1,TRBV7-9,CASSPVGATVTNEQFF,TGTGCCAGCAGCCCTGTGGGAGCGACCGTTACGAATGAGCAGTTCTTC
-,TRBD1,TRBJ2-7,TRBV7-9,CASSLSGQGAYEQYF,TGTGCCAGCAGCCTGTCCGGACAGGGGGCCTACGAGCAGTACTTC
-,TRBD1,TRBJ2-7,TRBV10-3,CAISPGQGLYEQYF,TGTGCCATCTCACCGGGACAGGGTCTATACGAGCAGTACTTC
-,-,TRBJ2-2,TRBV19,CASSMWDNTIAGELFF,TGTGCCAGTAGTATGTGGGACAATACGATCGCCGGGGAGCTGTTTTTT
-,-,TRBJ2-7,TRBV30,CAWVPGSSYEQYF,TGTGCCTGGGTCCCCGGGAGCTCCTACGAGCAGTACTTC
-,TRBD2,TRBJ2-7,TRBV9,CASSVGRESTYEQYF,TGTGCCAGCAGCGTAGGGCGGGAGTCCACCTACGAGCAGTACTTC
-,TRBD2,TRBJ2-5,TRBV7-9,CASNGGGEETQYF,TGTGCCAGCAACGGGGGAGGGGAAGAGACCCAGTACTTC
-,-,TRBJ1-5,TRBV7-2,CASSLLHKEGNQPQHF,TGTGCCAGCAGCTTACTGCACAAGGAGGGCAATCAGCCCCAGCATTTT
-,-,TRBJ2-7,TRBV27,CASSFTGHQYEQYF,TGTGCCAGCAGTTTTACGGGACACCAGTACGAGCAGTACTTC
-,-,TRBJ2-2,TRBV19,CASRRNTGELFF,TGTGCCAGTAGAAGGAACACCGGGGAGCTGTTTTTT
-,-,TRBJ2-5,TRBV2,CASRPWGGEETQYF,TGTGCCAGCAGACCATGGGGGGGCGAGGAGACCCAGTACTTC
-,-,TRBJ1-2,TRBV7-8,CASSWDIGVYGYTF,TGTGCCAGCAGCTGGGACATTGGAGTCTATGGCTACACCTTC
-,TRBD1,TRBJ1-1,TRBV29-1,CSGGQGGPEAFF,TGCAGCGGGGGACAGGGAGGGCCTGAAGCTTTCTTT
once,TRBD2,TRBJ2-3,TRBV4-2,CASSQEDSGRVTDTQYF,TGTGCCAGCAGCCAAGAGGATAGCGGGAGAGTTACAGATACGCAGTATTTT
-,TRBD1,TRBJ2-5,TRBV27,CASRATGGAETQYF,TGTGCCAGCAGGGCCACAGGGGGCGCGGAGACCCAGTACTTC
-,-,TRBJ2-2,TRBV30,CAWSVGQNTGELFF,TGTGCCTGGAGTGTTGGTCAGAACACCGGGGAGCTGTTTTTT
once,TRBD2,TRBJ2-1,TRBV13,CASSPGTSGKNEQFF,TGTGCCAGCAGCCCTGGGACTAGCGGGAAGAATGAGCAGTTCTTC
-,-,TRBJ1-2,TRBV28,CASSLWTTNYGYTF,TGTGCCAGCAGTTTGTGGACAACTAACTATGGCTACACCTTC
-,TRBD2,TRBJ2-2,TRBV27,CASSPPTSGRGTGELFF,TGTGCCAGCAGCCCACCGACTAGCGGGAGGGGCACCGGGGAGCTGTTTTTT
-,-,TRBJ1-5,TRBV6-1,CASSSNQPQHF,TGTGCCAGCAGTTCAAATCAGCCCCAGCATTTT
-,-,TRBJ2-7,TRBV6-1,CASSEFFKGRDYEQYF,TGTGCCAGCAGTGAATTTTTTAAGGGGAGAGACTACGAGCAGTACTTC
-,-,TRBJ2-7,TRBV5-4,CASRGGRGAAYEQYF,TGTGCCAGCAGGGGGGGCAGAGGGGCCGCCTACGAGCAGTACTTC
-,-,TRBJ2-3,TRBV28,CASSWVGTDTQYF,TGTGCCAGCAGTTGGGTCGGCACAGATACGCAGTATTTT
-,-,TRBJ2-7,TRBV6-4,CASSYGTLGYEQYF,TGTGCCAGCAGTTACGGGACATTGGGCTACGAGCAGTACTTC
-,TRBD1,TRBJ2-2,TRBV4-1,CASSQVGTGVKSGELFF,TGCGCCAGCAGCCAAGTAGGGACAGGGGTGAAGTCCGGGGAGCTGTTTTTT
few,TRBD1,TRBJ2-2,TRBV5-6,CASSAQGMGNTGELFF,TGTGCCAGCAGCGCACAGGGGATGGGGAACACCGGGGAGCTGTTTTTT
-,TRBD1,TRBJ2-5,TRBV5-1,CASSSGTGEETQYF,TGCGCCAGCAGCTCTGGGACAGGGGAAGAGACCCAGTACTTC
-,-,TRBJ2-7,TRBV7-8,CASSLGQGGHEQYF,TGTGCCAGCAGCTTAGGTCAGGGGGGCCACGAGCAGTACTTC
-,TRBD2,TRBJ2-7,TRBV19,CASSATLADTYEQYF,TGTGCCAGTAGTGCAACACTAGCGGACACCTACGAGCAGTACTTC
-,TRBD2,TRBJ2-7,TRBV9,CASSVGTSGTYEQYF,TGTGCCAGCAGCGTAGGGACTAGCGGGACCTACGAGCAGTACTTC
-,TRBD2,TRBJ2-1,TRBV10-3,CAISVLAGGPDNEQFF,TGTGCCATCAGTGTTCTAGCGGGAGGGCCGGACAATGAGCAGTTCTTC
-,TRBD1,TRBJ1-2,TRBV5-1,CASSSGTGANYGYTF,TGCGCCAGCAGCTCTGGGACAGGGGCTAACTATGGCTACACCTTC
-,TRBD2,TRBJ2-7,TRBV7-9,CASSSPAGTSYEQYF,TGTGCCAGCAGCTCGCCAGCGGGAACCTCCTACGAGCAGTACTTC
-,TRBD1,TRBJ2-7,TRBV29-1,CSVDARDRGPYEQYF,TGCAGCGTCGATGCCCGGGACAGGGGGCCCTACGAGCAGTACTTC
-,-,TRBJ2-5,TRBV27,CASSPTDRGPQETQYF,TGTGCCAGCAGTCCAACCGACAGAGGCCCACAAGAGACCCAGTACTTC
-,TRBD2,TRBJ2-5,TRBV14,CASSPSSGRIETQYF,TGTGCCAGCAGCCCGTCTAGCGGGAGGATAGAGACCCAGTACTTC
-,TRBD2,TRBJ2-5,TRBV27,CASRTLSGRFGETQYF,TGTGCCAGCAGGACTCTTAGCGGGAGGTTCGGCGAGACCCAGTACTTC
-,-,TRBJ2-7,TRBV11-2,CASSLGEPYEQYF,TGTGCCAGCAGCTTAGGGGAGCCCTACGAGCAGTACTTC
-,TRBD1,TRBJ2-6,TRBV18,CASSPTGQVALSGANVLTF,TGTGCCAGCTCACCAACGGGACAGGTCGCTCTCTCTGGGGCCAACGTCCTGACTTTC
-,TRBD1,TRBJ2-3,TRBV5-1,CASTPRGTGGVTDTQYF,TGCGCCAGCACCCCCCGTGGGACAGGGGGAGTAACAGATACGCAGTATTTT
once,TRBD1,TRBJ2-7,TRBV28,CASSVGTGVSYEQYF,TGTGCCAGCAGTGTCGGGACAGGGGTCTCCTACGAGCAGTACTTC
-,-,TRBJ2-7,TRBV7-6,CASSLTARPLYEQYF,TGTGCCAGCAGCTTAACGGCCAGGCCTTTGTACGAGCAGTACTTC
-,-,TRBJ1-2,TRBV15,CATSRDRMAANGYTF,TGTGCCACCAGCAGAGATCGGATGGCAGCGAATGGCTACACCTTC
-,-,TRBJ1-4,TRBV15,CATSRSRTVNEKLFF,TGTGCCACCAGCAGATCCCGGACAGTCAATGAAAAACTGTTTTTT
-,-,TRBJ2-3,TRBV11-2,CASSSLGRGFTDTQYF,TGTGCCAGCAGCTCACTAGGCAGGGGCTTCACAGATACGCAGTATTTT
-,TRBD2,TRBJ2-7,TRBV28,CASSFWSTETSGRPYEQYF,TGTGCCAGCAGTTTCTGGTCGACAGAGACTAGCGGGAGGCCCTACGAGCAGTACTTC
-,-,TRBJ2-7,TRBV6-1,CASSEPLGGEYF,TGTGCCAGCAGTGAACCCCTAGGGGGAGAGTACTTC
-,TRBD1,TRBJ2-7,TRBV11-2,CASSSLRQGTYEQYF,TGTGCCAGCAGCTCCTTAAGACAGGGAACCTACGAGCAGTACTTC
once,-,TRBJ2-1,TRBV27,CASSLGHPSSNEQFF,TGTGCCAGCAGCCTGGGACACCCATCGTCCAATGAGCAGTTCTTC
-,TRBD1,TRBJ2-1,TRBV11-3,CASSLRTGSGYNEQFF,TGTGCCAGCAGCTTAAGGACAGGGTCAGGCTACAATGAGCAGTTCTTC
-,TRBD2,TRBJ2-5,TRBV14,CASSHLSGRARETQYF,TGTGCCAGCAGCCACCTTAGCGGGAGGGCCCGAGAGACCCAGTACTTC
-,TRBD2,TRBJ2-5,TRBV19,CASSLLAGRETQYF,TGTGCCAGTAGTTTACTAGCGGGAAGAGAGACCCAGTACTTC
-,-,TRBJ1-1,TRBV5-4,CASSLGKNTEAFF,TGTGCCAGCAGCTTGGGAAAGAACACTGAAGCTTTCTTT
-,-,TRBJ2-7,TRBV19,CASSIVAEGLGEQYF,TGTGCCAGTAGTATAGTAGCGGAAGGCCTGGGCGAGCAGTACTTC
-,-,TRBJ1-1,TRBV6-5,CASGMTGNTEAFF,TGTGCCAGCGGGATGACAGGGAACACTGAAGCTTTCTTT